This record concerns one TCR beta chain sequence. The antigen this receptor binds is unknown. Per-base quality was not reported, and no clone a single base away is much larger than it. This record comes from a study of T cells in localized non-small cell lung cancer (dated by TCRdb to about 2020). Some background on the complete study: The study examined T cell repertoires in a few hundred patients with early-stage NSCLC and compared tumors with uninvolved tumor-adjacent lungs. The cohort was made up of around 220 treatment-naive NSCLC patients whose localized lung tumors had been resected. The mean age of the NSCLC patients was roughly 70 years, with 130 or so men and 85 to 110 women.

Beyond this particular receptor, the publication reports: Because multi-region tumor sequencing was not done, intratumor heterogeneity could not be ruled out. Higher blood T cell density associated with longer overall survival, while higher adjacent-lung clonality associated with shorter survival. Since the design was exploratory, TCR variables were selected using unadjusted p-values with no false-discovery rate correction. A median of about 53 of the top 100 tumor clones were detected in paired uninvolved adjacent lung, and around 30 of these tumor clones were also found among the top 100 clones of the paired uninvolved adjacent lung. The highest T cell clonality was observed in uninvolved tumor-adjacent lung, where clonality exceeded that of tumor, suggesting that antigenic responses were more focused in uninvolved tumor-adjacent lung.

The CDR3 contains 13 residues, cysteine and phenylalanine counted. The kept DNA is CDR3 alone, 39 bases in frame from the first base. CDR1 and CDR2, looked up from the germline V gene, are ENHRY and SYGVKD. At the junction V is shortened by 0 bases and J by 10 bases, with 12 bases in between. At diagnosis, tumor, uninvolved tumor-adjacent lung and peripheral blood were collected and then preserved as a mix of FFPE and fresh-frozen material. For TCR repertoire profiling, blood samples were analyzed in the form of peripheral blood mononuclear cells. The immunoSEQ Assay was used to sequence TCR beta CDR3 regions from DNA. In the authors' own workflow: T cell density was computed as TCR beta template counts normalized to usable DNA estimated by amplifying housekeeping genes. Richness was estimated using the preseqR package, with extrapolation to 400,000 templates for PBMC samples and to 120,000 templates for tissue samples. Clonality was defined as one minus Pielou's evenness. Tissue-enriched TCRs were identified by differential abundance testing using productive amino-acid clonotypes, minimum total count 5 and alpha 0.1. The Jaccard Index and the Morisita Overlap Index were used to quantify repertoire overlap between compartments. GLIPH grouped TCR beta CDR3s together with public tetramer-defined viral CDR3s, and a viral motif had to include at least three viral sequences and also show V-gene enrichment. This immuneACCESS table, as held by TCRdb, lists in-frame sequences with V and J called but not all clones. Of the missing ones, under half trace to an unresolved V gene in checked studies; the others have no known cause. That table furnishes V, J and clone size, whereas the DNA furnished D and trimming. The sample yields 90,000 to 95,000 clones; about 91% were counted once. The ten most abundant clones make up about 16% of the sample.

The origin of this receptor is a man aged 40-75 years with stage I squamous cell lung carcinoma. The sample here was peripheral blood, taken before any cancer treatment. This sequence uses TRBV10-3 and TRBJ1-1, with a tentative D gene TRBD1 over 5 matching bases. CDR3 region: CAISESRGEAAFF. The nucleotide sequence reads TGTGCCATCAGTGAGTCTCGAGGGGAGGCAGCTTTCTTT.